The 11 T cell receptor beta chains reported below all come from one sample, sequenced in a study of beta chain features in type 1 diabetes. Expressed TCRB transcripts were sequenced, since all the RNA that had been isolated was reverse transcribed. Assay used: immunoSEQ multiplex PCR; TCRdb lists only in-frame clones, some missing. The table shows under 900,000 clones, with 17% occurring only once. The material sequenced was naive CD4+ T cells from blood. The receptors here all came from a woman younger than 35 in good health.

There are a few counts of this clone. This chain connects TRBV9 to TRBJ2-7, with D possibly TRBD2 on 6 matching bases. The CDR3 contains 15 residues. Between the trimmed V and J ends, which lost 0 bases and 0 bases, there was a span of 10 bases. Germline V gene sequence: CDR1 SGDLS, CDR2 YYNGEE. CDR3 loop: CASSVGGVLSYEQYF. The DNA for the CDR3 is TGTGCCAGCAGCGTAGGCGGGGTCCTCTCCTACGAGCAGTACTTC.

The CDR3 coding sequence is TGTGCCAGCAGTATCCGTGGGACTAGCAGCCGCAATGAGCAGTTCTTC. Translating it yields CASSIRGTSSRNEQFF. The genes are TRBV27 and TRBJ2-1, with 9 bases fitting TRBD2. CDR3 length: 16 amino acids. The germline gives CDR1 MNHEY, CDR2 SMNVEV (reference sequence). J lost 6 bases, V lost 5 bases, and 11 bases had no gene match.

The chain is built from TRBV10-3 and TRBJ2-7, with 9 positions matching TRBD2. V gave up 8 bases and J gave up 5 bases; unmatched junction bases: 7. Looked up from germline, CDR1 is ENHRY and CDR2 is SYGVKD. The CDR3 is 13 residues long. The CDR3 nucleotides are TGTGCCATCGGGGCTAGCGGGACCGACGAGCAGTACTTC. Its protein is CAIGASGTDEQYF.

This clone turned up a few times. V usage is TRBV7-2 and J usage is TRBJ2-7; tentative D call: TRBD2 (6 bases). Germline V gives CDR1 SGHTA, CDR2 FQGNSA. The CDR3 sequence is 19 residues long. The V and J ends lost 4 bases and 2 bases respectively, with 27 bases between them. Here the CDR3 reads CASSSPTKGGTPSAYEQYF. The CDR3 region has the DNA TGTGCCAGCAGCTCACCTACCAAAGGAGGGACTCCATCCGCCTACGAGCAGTACTTC.

This clone was counted a single time. This sequence joins TRBV4-1 and TRBJ2-1; the D is unclear. The CDR3 length is 14 residues. The germline V gene has CDR1 MGHRA and CDR2 YSYEKL. V lost 1 base and J lost 7, with 11 bases in between. The CDR3 is CASSQASGLNEQFF. The CDR3 DNA sequence: TGCGCCAGCAGCCAAGCGTCCGGGCTAAATGAGCAGTTCTTC.

The V gene is TRBV5-4, the J gene TRBJ2-2; weak D call: TRBD2 (6 bases). The CDR3 spans 13 residues. The V gene lost 2 bases and the J gene lost 6 bases, with 8 bases spanning the gap. The germline V gene has CDR1 SGHNT and CDR2 YYREEE (reference sequence). The CDR3 bases are TGTGCCAGCAGCTTCGGGGAGGCCGGGGAGCTGTTTTTT. Translated: CASSFGEAGELFF. Full variable domain (outside the CDR3, taken from reference TRBV5-4 and TRBJ2-2): ETGVTQSPTHLIKTRGQQVTLRCSSQSGHNTVSWYQQALGQGPQFIFQYYREEENGRGNFPPRFSGLQFPNYSSELNVNALELDDSALYLCASSFGEAGELFFGEGSRLTVL.

V usage is TRBV15 and J usage is TRBJ2-1; TRBD1 matches at 7 bases. Germline V lookup: CDR1 LNHNV, CDR2 YYDKDF (reference sequence). J was trimmed by 4 bases and V by 5 bases; bases with no gene match: 8. CDR3 length: 15 amino acids. This CDR3 reads CATSVGKQGYNEQFF. CDR3 DNA sequence: TGTGCCACCAGCGTAGGTAAACAGGGGTACAATGAGCAGTTCTTC.

This sequence joins TRBV10-3 and TRBJ1-2; D gene ambiguous. The CDR3 covers 13 residues. Germline V gene lookup returns CDR1 ENHRY and CDR2 SYGVKD. V was clipped by 3 bases and J by 5 bases, with 10 bases between them. CDR3 DNA: TGTGCCATCAGTGACCGGTGGAGGTATGGCTACACCTTC. This codes for CAISDRWRYGYTF.

The chain carries TRBV18 and TRBJ2-5; TRBD1 might be the D (6 bases). Trimming removed 6 bases at V and 5 bases at J, with 10 bases between. This CDR3 has 12 amino acids. From germline, CDR1 is KGHSH and CDR2 LQKENI. CDR3 residues: CASSYGGETQYF. As DNA, the CDR3 is TGTGCCAGCTCCTATGGGGGCGAGACCCAGTACTTC.

Only a few counts were recorded for this clone. Relative to the germline gene, one junction end is altered; a read error may explain this. This chain uses TRBV28 with TRBJ2-7; 7 bases line up with TRBD1. Germline assignment: CDR1 MDHEN and CDR2 SYDVKM. The CDR3 covers 11 residues. The CDR3 loop reads CASSPGQVLIF. CDR3 DNA: TGTGCCAGCAGCCCAGGACAGGTGCTTATCTTC.

This clone was seen more than once but under ten times. The chain's CDR3 is CASSLGGRPNEKLFF. The CDR3 DNA reads as TGCGCCAGCAGCTTGGGGGGCAGGCCTAATGAAAAACTGTTTTTT. This chain links TRBV5-1 with TRBJ1-4, with a tentative D call TRBD1 (5 bases). The germline CDR1 and CDR2 sequences are SGHRS and YFSETQ. This CDR3 has 15 residues. The V and J ends lost 0 bases and 3 bases respectively, with 9 bases between them. Based on the CDR3 plus reference TRBV5-1 and TRBJ1-4, the full variable domain is KAGVTQTPRYLIKTRGQQVTLSCSPISGHRSVSWYQQTPGQGLQFLFEYFSETQRNKGNFPGRFSGRQFSNSRSEMNVSTLELGDSALYLCASSLGGRPNEKLFFGSGTQLSVL.